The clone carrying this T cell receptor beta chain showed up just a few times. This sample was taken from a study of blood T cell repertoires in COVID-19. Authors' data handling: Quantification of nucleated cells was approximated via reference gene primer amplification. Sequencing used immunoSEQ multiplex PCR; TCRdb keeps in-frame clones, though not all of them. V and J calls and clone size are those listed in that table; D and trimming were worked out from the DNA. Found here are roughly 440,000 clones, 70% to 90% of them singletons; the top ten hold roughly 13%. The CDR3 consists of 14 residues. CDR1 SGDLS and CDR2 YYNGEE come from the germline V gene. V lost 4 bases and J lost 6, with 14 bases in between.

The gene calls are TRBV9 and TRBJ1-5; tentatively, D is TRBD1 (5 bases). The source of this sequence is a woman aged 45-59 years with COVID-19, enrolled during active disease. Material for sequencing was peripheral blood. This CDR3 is CASSRGGASQPQHF. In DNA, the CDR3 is TGTGCCAGCAGCCGGGGAGGGGCCAGTCAGCCCCAGCATTTT. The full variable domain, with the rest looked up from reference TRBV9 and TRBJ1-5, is DSGVTQTPKHLITATGQRVTLRCSPRSGDLSVYWYQQSLDQGLQFLIQYYNGEERAKGNILERFSAQQFPDLHSELNLSSLELGDSALYFCASSRGGASQPQHFGDGTRLSIL.